One and the same sample provided the 22 T cell receptor beta chains below, sequenced in a study of T cell changes during pregnancy in multiple sclerosis. The repertoire was sequenced with immunoSEQ multiplex PCR; TCRdb's copy has only in-frame clones and lacks some. Here the sample spans tens of thousands of clones, more than 85% being singletons. Sequenced material: CD4+ T cells from peripheral blood mononuclear cells, taken in the second trimester of pregnancy. The receptors shown here come from a female donor in good health, enrolled as a control in a pregnancy study.

The chain recombines TRBV15 with TRBJ2-5; D is possibly TRBD1 (6 bases). The CDR3 runs to 15 residues. Germline V CDR1 and CDR2: LNHNV, YYDKDF (reference sequence). Trimming removed 3 bases from V and 3 bases from J, with 14 bases in between. The chain's CDR3 is CATSSFLGQKETQYF. The CDR3 DNA is TGTGCCACCAGCAGTTTCTTAGGACAGAAAGAGACCCAGTACTTC.

V is TRBV5-1 and J is TRBJ1-1; D gene ambiguous. The germline V gene encodes CDR1 SGHRS and CDR2 YFSETQ. V lost 4 bases, J lost 1 base, and 14 bases lay in between. The CDR3 is 15 amino acids. The CDR3 bases are TGCGCCAGCAGCCGGATGGGCCAGCAGAACACTGAAGCTTTCTTT. It is translated as CASSRMGQQNTEAFF.

V is TRBV11-2 and J is TRBJ1-5, with D possibly being TRBD1 (5 bases). The germline V and J ends were trimmed by 2 bases and 3 bases, with 8 bases remaining between them. CDR1 SGHAT and CDR2 FQNNGV come from the germline V gene. This CDR3 spans 14 amino acids. The DNA for the CDR3 is TGTGCCAGCAGCTTACGGGGGAACAATCAGCCCCAGCATTTT. This encodes CASSLRGNNQPQHF.

This clone was observed a few times. The V and J genes are TRBV5-1 and TRBJ2-6, with TRBD1 matching 7 bases. With 1 base clipped from V and 8 bases from J, the junction kept 3 bases outside the gene matches. This CDR3 comprises 14 residues. Germline CDR1 reads SGHRS; CDR2 reads YFSETQ. The CDR3 sequence is CASSLTGETNVLTF. CDR3 nucleotide sequence: TGCGCCAGCAGCTTGACAGGGGAGACCAACGTCCTGACTTTC.

In DNA form, the CDR3 reads TGCGCCAGCAGCTTGGAGAGAAATGACTATGGCTACACCTTC. Encoded protein: CASSLERNDYGYTF. The J gene is TRBJ1-2, the V gene TRBV5-1; the D is unclear. Germline CDR1 SGHRS, CDR2 YFSETQ. The CDR3 consists of 14 residues. Trimming left V 0 bases short and J 3 bases short, with 9 bases between.

The CDR3 region has the DNA TGTGCCATCAGGGGGGCCTTTAGCACAGATACGCAGTATTTT. Translated: CAIRGAFSTDTQYF. V usage is TRBV10-3 and J usage is TRBJ2-3, with a possible D match to TRBD1 (6 bases). V lost 6 bases and J 0 bases, leaving 10 bases between the germline ends. From germline, CDR1 is ENHRY and CDR2 SYGVKD. The CDR3 loop spans 14 amino acids.

The V and J genes are TRBV6-6 and TRBJ2-1, with 8 bases matching TRBD2. The CDR3 has 15 amino acids. The V gene end was trimmed by 6 bases and the J gene end by 8 bases; junction bases not matched to a gene: 12. Germline CDR1 and CDR2: MNHNY and SVGAGI (reference sequence). The CDR3, as DNA: TGTGCCAGCAGGACGGGAGCGGGAGTCCTCCATGAGCAGTTCTTC. This codes for CASRTGAGVLHEQFF.

The rearrangement joins TRBV6-1 to TRBJ1-1; D gene ambiguous. The V end lost 7 bases, the J end lost 1 base, and 10 bases lay between the germline ends. The germline gives CDR1 MNHNS, CDR2 SASEGT. The CDR3 runs to 13 residues. The chain's CDR3 is CASTRHQNTEAFF. In DNA, the CDR3 is TGTGCCAGCACAAGACACCAGAACACTGAAGCTTTCTTT.

The rearrangement uses TRBV5-1 and TRBJ2-7; a possible D gene is TRBD2 (5 bases). Germline V CDR1 and CDR2: SGHRS, YFSETQ. This CDR3 is built from 14 residues. V was pared by 1 base and J by 4 bases, with 12 bases between. CDR3 residues: CASSLTGFGYEQYF. CDR3 DNA: TGCGCCAGCAGCTTGACGGGATTTGGGTACGAGCAGTACTTC.

CDR3 sequence: CASSQEGTGGARNEQFF. In DNA, the CDR3 is TGTGCCAGCAGCCAAGAGGGGACAGGGGGCGCAAGGAATGAGCAGTTCTTC. This sequence joins TRBV14 and TRBJ2-1, with 12 bases identical to TRBD1. The CDR3 runs 17 residues. Germline CDR1 and CDR2: SGHDN and FVKESK. J gave up 7 bases and V 0 bases, and 7 bases lay outside the gene matches.

The chain has TRBV5-3 and TRBJ1-2, with TRBD1 as a possible D gene (5 bases). TRBV5-3 is marked as an open reading frame, function uncertain. The CDR3 length is 15 residues. Trimming removed 2 bases from V and 3 bases from J, with 14 bases in between. CDR3 sequence: CARSFVDNLYYGYTF. In DNA form, the CDR3 reads TGTGCCAGAAGCTTCGTGGACAACCTCTACTATGGCTACACCTTC.

The J gene is TRBJ1-2, the V gene TRBV9; tentatively, D is TRBD1 (5 bases). The V and J ends lost 0 bases and 4 bases respectively, with 10 bases between them. CDR1 SGDLS and CDR2 YYNGEE come from the germline V gene. The CDR3 is 14 amino acids. The CDR3 reads CASSVGQGTYGYTF. The CDR3 region has the DNA TGTGCCAGCAGCGTAGGGCAGGGAACCTATGGCTACACCTTC.

CDR3 coding DNA: TGTGCCAGCAGCTTTTTGCCTAGCGGGGGCAGGGACACCGGGGAGCTGTTTTTT. Protein product: CASSFLPSGGRDTGELFF. This chain connects TRBV12-1 to TRBJ2-2; TRBD2 was called by the table and not checked on the DNA. TRBV12-1 is given as a pseudogene. The CDR3 is made up of 18 amino acids.

The genes are TRBV6-6 and TRBJ2-7; no firm D call. The CDR3 loop spans 13 amino acids. V was trimmed by 3 bases and J by 2 bases, leaving 8 bases between them. The germline CDR1 and CDR2 sequences are MNHNY and SVGAGI (reference sequence). CDR3 amino acids: CASSYAAPYEQYF. In DNA, the CDR3 is TGTGCCAGCAGTTATGCGGCCCCCTACGAGCAGTACTTC.

The chain combines TRBV11-2 with TRBJ2-7; 11 bases are a match to TRBD1. This CDR3 spans 15 amino acids. Germline assignment: CDR1 SGHAT and CDR2 FQNNGV. V lost 4 bases, J lost 5 bases, and 7 bases stayed unmatched. Here the CDR3 reads CASSYGQGARDEQYF. CDR3 sequence (DNA): TGTGCCAGCAGCTACGGACAGGGGGCTAGGGACGAGCAGTACTTC.

V gene TRBV19 combines with J gene TRBJ2-7, with 7 bases matching TRBD1. Trimming removed 2 bases from V and 2 bases from J; junction bases left unmatched: 6. The CDR3 totals 15 residues. In germline, CDR1 is LNHDA, CDR2 SQIVND (reference sequence). CDR3 DNA sequence: TGTGCCAGTAGTATATCTCACAGGGGCCCCTACGAGCAGTACTTC. Its translation: CASSISHRGPYEQYF.

This chain uses TRBV18 with TRBJ2-5; D is perhaps TRBD2 (5 bases). The CDR3 is 13 amino acids. Germline V gene lookup returns CDR1 KGHSH and CDR2 LQKENI. V lost 8 bases and J 1 base, leaving 11 bases between the germline ends. The CDR3 spells CASAAGTQETQYF. In DNA form, the CDR3 reads TGTGCCAGCGCCGCGGGCACCCAAGAGACCCAGTACTTC.

A word on this clone: This CDR3 is also generated by other DNA sequences in the sample. The rearrangement joins TRBV9 to TRBJ2-1; 12 nucleotides line up with TRBD2. V was clipped by 3 bases and J by 6 bases; unmatched bases: 4. The length of the CDR3 is 15 residues. The germline V gene encodes CDR1 SGDLS and CDR2 YYNGEE. The CDR3 spells CASSALAGGRNEQFF. In DNA, the CDR3 is TGTGCCAGCAGCGCCCTAGCGGGGGGGCGCAATGAGCAGTTCTTC.

The gene calls are TRBV7-9 and TRBJ1-2; 7 positions match TRBD1. V was clipped by 2 bases and J by 4 bases; unmatched bases: 19. CDR3 size: 19 residues. The germline gives CDR1 SEHNR, CDR2 FQNEAQ (reference sequence). Written as DNA, the CDR3 is TGTGCCAGCAGCTTACCTTCTAGAGGACAGGACGGAGGCTTCTATGGCTACACCTTC. Translation: CASSLPSRGQDGGFYGYTF.

This clone was found once. The chain joins TRBV10-3 to TRBJ2-3; 13 bases align to TRBD2. V was clipped by 6 bases and J by 2 bases; unmatched bases: 11. The CDR3 covers 18 residues. The germline V gene has CDR1 ENHRY and CDR2 SYGVKD. The CDR3 region is CAISKLLGLAGDTDTQYF. The DNA of the CDR3 is TGTGCCATCAGCAAACTGTTAGGACTAGCGGGAGACACAGATACGCAGTATTTT.

The chain joins TRBV18 to TRBJ2-5; the match to TRBD2 covers 9 bases. CDR1 and CDR2 from the germline V gene are KGHSH and LQKENI. The junction had 0 bases not matched to a gene; V was cut back by 2 bases and J by 5 bases. The CDR3 is made up of 13 amino acids. CDR3 protein: CASSPTSGETQYF. Here the CDR3 DNA reads TGTGCCAGCTCACCAACTAGCGGGGAGACCCAGTACTTC.

The gene calls are TRBV7-3 and TRBJ2-1, with 8 bases lining up with TRBD2. Germline CDR1 and CDR2: SGHTA and FQGTGA. The CDR3 sequence is 14 residues long. The ends lost 5 bases at V and 6 bases at J; junction bases unmatched: 6. CDR3 DNA: TGTGCCAGCAGCCCTGGACTAGCCCTCAATGAGCAGTTCTTC. It encodes CASSPGLALNEQFF.